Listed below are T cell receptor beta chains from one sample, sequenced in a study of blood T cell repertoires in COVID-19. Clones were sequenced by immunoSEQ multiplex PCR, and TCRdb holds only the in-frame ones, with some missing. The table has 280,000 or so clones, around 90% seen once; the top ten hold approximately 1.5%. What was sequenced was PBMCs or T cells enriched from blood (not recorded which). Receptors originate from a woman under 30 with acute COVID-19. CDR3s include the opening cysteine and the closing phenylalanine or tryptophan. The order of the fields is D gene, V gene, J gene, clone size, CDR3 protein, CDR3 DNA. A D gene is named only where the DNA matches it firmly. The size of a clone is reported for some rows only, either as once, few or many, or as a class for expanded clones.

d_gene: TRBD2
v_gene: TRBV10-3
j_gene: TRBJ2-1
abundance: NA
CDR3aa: CAIKESGRTNNEQFF
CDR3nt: TGTGCCATCAAGGAGAGCGGGAGGACGAACAATGAGCAGTTCTTC

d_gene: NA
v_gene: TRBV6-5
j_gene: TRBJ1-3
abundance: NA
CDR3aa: CASEGGGMGNTIYF
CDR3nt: TGTGCCAGCGAAGGGGGGGGTATGGGAAACACCATATATTTT

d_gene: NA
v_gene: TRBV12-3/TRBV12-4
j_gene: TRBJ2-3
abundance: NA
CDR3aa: CASSLLRGDTQYF
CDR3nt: TGTGCCAGCAGTTTATTACGAGGTGATACGCAGTATTTT

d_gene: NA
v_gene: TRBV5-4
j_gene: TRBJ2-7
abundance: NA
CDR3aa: CASSLEQGAYEQYF
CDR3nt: TGTGCCAGCAGCTTGGAACAAGGGGCCTACGAGCAGTACTTC

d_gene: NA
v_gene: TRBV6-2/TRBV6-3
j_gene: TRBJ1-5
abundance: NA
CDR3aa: CASSYPRYSNQPQHF
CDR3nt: TGTGCCAGCAGTTATCCCCGTTATAGCAATCAGCCCCAGCATTTT

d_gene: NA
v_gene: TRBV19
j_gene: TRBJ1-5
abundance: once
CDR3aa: CASSIRDSNQPQHF
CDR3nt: TGTGCCAGTAGTATAAGAGATAGCAATCAGCCCCAGCATTTT

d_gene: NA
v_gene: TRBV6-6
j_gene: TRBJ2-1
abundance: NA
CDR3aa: CASGQTYNEQFF
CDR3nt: TGTGCCAGTGGACAGACGTACAATGAGCAGTTCTTC

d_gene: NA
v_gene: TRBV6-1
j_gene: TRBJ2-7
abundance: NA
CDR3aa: CASSEAQYEQYF
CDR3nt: TGTGCCAGCAGTGAAGCGCAGTACGAGCAGTACTTC

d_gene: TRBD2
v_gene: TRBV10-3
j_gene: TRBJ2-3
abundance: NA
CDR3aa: CAISESTTGEGVDTQYF
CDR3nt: TGTGCCATCAGTGAGTCGACAACGGGGGAGGGCGTAGATACGCAGTATTTT

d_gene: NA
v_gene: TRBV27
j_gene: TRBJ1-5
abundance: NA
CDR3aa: CASSLRPGTTSNQPQHF
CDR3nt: TGTGCCAGCAGTTTACGTCCCGGGACAACTAGCAATCAGCCCCAGCATTTT

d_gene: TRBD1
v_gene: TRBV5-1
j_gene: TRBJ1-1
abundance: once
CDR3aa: CASGRDRPLNTEAFF
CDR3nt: TGCGCCAGCGGCCGGGACAGACCACTGAACACTGAAGCTTTCTTT

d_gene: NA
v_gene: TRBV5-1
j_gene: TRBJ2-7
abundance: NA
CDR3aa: CASSHDRGGPREQYF
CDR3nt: TGCGCCAGCAGCCACGACAGGGGAGGGCCAAGGGAGCAGTACTTC

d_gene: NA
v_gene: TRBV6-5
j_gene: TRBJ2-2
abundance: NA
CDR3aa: CASFQNTGELFF
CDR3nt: TGTGCCAGCTTCCAGAACACCGGGGAGCTGTTTTTT

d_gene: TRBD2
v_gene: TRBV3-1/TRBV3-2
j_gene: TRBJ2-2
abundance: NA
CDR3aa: CASSRTGTSKTGELFF
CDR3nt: TGTGCCAGCAGCCGTACCGGGACTAGCAAAACCGGGGAGCTGTTTTTT

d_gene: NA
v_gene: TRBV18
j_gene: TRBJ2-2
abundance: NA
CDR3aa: CASSPPTTGLTGELFF
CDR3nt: TGTGCCAGCTCACCCCCGACCACAGGGCTCACCGGGGAGCTGTTTTTT

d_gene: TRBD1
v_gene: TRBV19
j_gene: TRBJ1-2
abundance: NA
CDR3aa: CASSPTGDYGYTF
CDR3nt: TGTGCCAGTAGTCCAACAGGGGACTATGGCTACACCTTC

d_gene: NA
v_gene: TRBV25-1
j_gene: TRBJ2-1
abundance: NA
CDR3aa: CASSGGWGTNEQFF
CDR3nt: TGTGCCAGCAGTGGGGGATGGGGGACAAATGAGCAGTTCTTC

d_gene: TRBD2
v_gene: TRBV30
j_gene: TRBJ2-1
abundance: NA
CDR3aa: CAWSVGTSGSSYNEQFF
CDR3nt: TGTGCCTGGAGTGTTGGAACTAGCGGAAGCTCCTACAATGAGCAGTTCTTC

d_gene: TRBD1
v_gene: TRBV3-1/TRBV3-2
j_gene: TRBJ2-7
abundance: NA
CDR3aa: CASRKTPGQGPYEQYF
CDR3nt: TGTGCCAGTCGGAAAACGCCGGGACAGGGACCTTACGAGCAGTACTTC

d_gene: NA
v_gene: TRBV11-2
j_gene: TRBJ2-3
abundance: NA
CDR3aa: CASSLGFRDTQYF
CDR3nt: TGTGCCAGCAGCTTGGGCTTTAGAGATACGCAGTATTTT

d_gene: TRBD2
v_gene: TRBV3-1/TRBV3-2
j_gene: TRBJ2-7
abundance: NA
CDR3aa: CASSQERGLAGGTYEQYF
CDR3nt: TGTGCCAGCAGCCAAGAGCGGGGACTAGCGGGAGGGACCTACGAGCAGTACTTC

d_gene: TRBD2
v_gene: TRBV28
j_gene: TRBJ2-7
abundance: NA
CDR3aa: CASSPGLAGALYYEQYF
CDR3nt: TGTGCCAGCAGTCCCGGACTAGCGGGAGCCCTATACTACGAGCAGTACTTC

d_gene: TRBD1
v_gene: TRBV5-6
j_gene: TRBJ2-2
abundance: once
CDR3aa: CASSATGQGDTGELFF
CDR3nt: TGTGCCAGCAGCGCTACCGGACAGGGGGACACCGGGGAGCTGTTTTTT

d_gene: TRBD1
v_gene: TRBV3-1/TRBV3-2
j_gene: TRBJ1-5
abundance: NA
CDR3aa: CASSQGDRQPQHF
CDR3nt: TGTGCCAGCAGCCAAGGGGACAGACAGCCCCAGCATTTT

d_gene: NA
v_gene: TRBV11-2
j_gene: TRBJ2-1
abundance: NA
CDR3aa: CASSLGQSYNEQFF
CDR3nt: TGTGCCAGCAGCCTAGGACAGAGCTACAATGAGCAGTTCTTC

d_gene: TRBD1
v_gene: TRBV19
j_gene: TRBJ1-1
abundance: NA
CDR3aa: CASSDSPGQGMGF
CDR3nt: TGTGCCAGTAGCGATTCTCCGGGACAGGGGATGGGATTT

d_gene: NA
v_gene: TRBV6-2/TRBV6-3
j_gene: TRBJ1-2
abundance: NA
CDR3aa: CASSYSNGGFVYGYTF
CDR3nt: TGTGCCAGCAGTTACTCGAATGGCGGCTTCGTCTATGGCTACACCTTC

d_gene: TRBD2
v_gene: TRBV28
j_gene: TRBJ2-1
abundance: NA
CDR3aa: CASRTIQLAEGYNEQFF
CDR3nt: TGTGCCAGCAGGACCATCCAACTAGCGGAGGGATACAATGAGCAGTTCTTC

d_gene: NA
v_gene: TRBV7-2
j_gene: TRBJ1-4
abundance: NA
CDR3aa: CASSNADEKLFF
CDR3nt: TGTGCCAGCAGCAACGCGGATGAAAAACTGTTTTTT

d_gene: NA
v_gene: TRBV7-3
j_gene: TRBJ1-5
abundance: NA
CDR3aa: CASSLTGGGSEPQHF
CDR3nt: TGTGCCAGCAGCTTAACTGGGGGGGGCTCGGAGCCCCAGCATTTT

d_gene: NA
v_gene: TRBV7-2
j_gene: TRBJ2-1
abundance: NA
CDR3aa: CASSPAGRRGYNEQFF
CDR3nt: TGTGCCAGCAGCCCGGCGGGGCGTCGAGGGTACAATGAGCAGTTCTTC

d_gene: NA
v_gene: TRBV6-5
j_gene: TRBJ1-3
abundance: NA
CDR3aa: CASKFPQNTGNTIYF
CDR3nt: TGTGCCAGCAAGTTTCCACAGAATACTGGAAACACCATATATTTT

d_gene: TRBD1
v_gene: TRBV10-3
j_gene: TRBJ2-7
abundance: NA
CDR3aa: CAINTGTGSLEQYF
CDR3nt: TGTGCCATCAATACCGGGACAGGTTCCCTCGAGCAGTACTTC

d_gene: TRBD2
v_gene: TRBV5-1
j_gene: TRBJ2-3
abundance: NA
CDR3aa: CASSLDLAGATDTQYF
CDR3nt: TGCGCCAGCAGCTTGGACCTAGCGGGAGCCACAGATACGCAGTATTTT

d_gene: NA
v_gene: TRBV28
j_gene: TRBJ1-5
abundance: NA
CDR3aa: CASSQNQPQHF
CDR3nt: TGTGCCAGCAGCCAAAATCAGCCCCAGCATTTT

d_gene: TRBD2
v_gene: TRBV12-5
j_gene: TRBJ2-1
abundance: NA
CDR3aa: CASGFGGLASPRGNEQFF
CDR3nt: TGTGCTAGTGGTTTTGGAGGACTAGCGAGCCCAAGGGGGAATGAGCAGTTCTTC

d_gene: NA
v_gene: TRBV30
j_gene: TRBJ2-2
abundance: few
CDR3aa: CAWNTGRNTGELFF
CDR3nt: TGTGCCTGGAATACAGGGAGGAACACCGGGGAGCTGTTTTTT

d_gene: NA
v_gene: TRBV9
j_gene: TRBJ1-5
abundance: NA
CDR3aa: CASSVDGNSNQPQHF
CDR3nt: TGTGCCAGCAGCGTAGACGGGAATAGCAATCAGCCCCAGCATTTT

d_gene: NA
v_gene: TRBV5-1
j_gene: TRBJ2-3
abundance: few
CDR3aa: CASSLPGDTQYF
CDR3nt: TGCGCCAGCAGCTTACCCGGGGATACGCAGTATTTT

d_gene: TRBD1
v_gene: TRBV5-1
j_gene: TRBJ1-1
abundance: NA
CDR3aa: CASSLTGQGAEGPEAFF
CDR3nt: TGCGCCAGCAGCTTGACGGGACAGGGGGCGGAAGGCCCTGAAGCTTTCTTT

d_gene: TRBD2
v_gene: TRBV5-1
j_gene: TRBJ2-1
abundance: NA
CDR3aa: CASSLRSGLKYVNEQFF
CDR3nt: TGCGCCAGCAGCTTGCGGTCGGGACTAAAATACGTTAATGAGCAGTTCTTC

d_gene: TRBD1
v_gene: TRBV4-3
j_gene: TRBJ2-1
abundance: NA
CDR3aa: CASSHGTGSYNEQFF
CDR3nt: TGCGCCAGCAGCCATGGGACAGGCTCCTACAATGAGCAGTTCTTC

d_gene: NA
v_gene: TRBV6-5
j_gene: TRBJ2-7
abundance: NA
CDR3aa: CASSYSGLASREQYF
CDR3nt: TGTGCCAGCAGTTACTCTGGCCTAGCGTCTCGTGAGCAGTACTTC

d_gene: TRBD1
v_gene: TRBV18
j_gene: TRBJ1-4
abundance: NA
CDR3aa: CASSPQGQGSGTNEKLFF
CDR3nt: TGTGCCAGCTCACCACAGGGACAGGGATCTGGAACTAATGAAAAACTGTTTTTT

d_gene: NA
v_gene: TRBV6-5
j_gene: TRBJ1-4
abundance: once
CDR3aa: CASSTLSGFEKLFF
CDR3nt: TGTGCCAGCAGTACCCTCAGCGGATTCGAAAAACTGTTTTTT

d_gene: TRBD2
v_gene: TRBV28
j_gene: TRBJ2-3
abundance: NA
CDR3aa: CASRGTSGRRTDTQYF
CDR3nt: TGTGCCAGCAGGGGGACTAGCGGGAGGCGCACAGATACGCAGTATTTT

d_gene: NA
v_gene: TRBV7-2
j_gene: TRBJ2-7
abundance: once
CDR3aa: CASSLTLRAYEQYF
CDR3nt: TGTGCCAGCAGCTTAACCCTCAGGGCCTACGAGCAGTACTTC

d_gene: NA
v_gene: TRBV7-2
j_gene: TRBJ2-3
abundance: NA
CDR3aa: CASSLMIRAFLGDTQYF
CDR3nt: TGTGCCAGCAGCTTAATGATCAGGGCATTCTTGGGAGATACGCAGTATTTT

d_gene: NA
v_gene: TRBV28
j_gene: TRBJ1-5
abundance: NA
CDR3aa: CASSTHSQPQHF
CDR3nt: TGTGCCAGCAGTACCCACAGTCAGCCCCAGCATTTT

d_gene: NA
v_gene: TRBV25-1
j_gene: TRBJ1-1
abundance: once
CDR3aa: CASSGAGGRAEAFF
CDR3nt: TGTGCCAGCAGTGGAGCGGGGGGCCGGGCTGAAGCTTTCTTT

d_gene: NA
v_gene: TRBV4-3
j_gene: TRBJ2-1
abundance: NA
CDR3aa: CASSQGGGVYNEQFF
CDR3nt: TGCGCCAGCAGCCAAGGTGGAGGGGTATACAATGAGCAGTTCTTC

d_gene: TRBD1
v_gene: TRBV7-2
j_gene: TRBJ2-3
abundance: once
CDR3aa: CASSLYPRGLAQEDTQYF
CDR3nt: TGTGCCAGCAGCTTATACCCCAGGGGGCTGGCGCAGGAAGATACGCAGTATTTT

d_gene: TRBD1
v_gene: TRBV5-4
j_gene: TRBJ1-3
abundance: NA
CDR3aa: CASSPDRASGNTIYF
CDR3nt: TGTGCCAGCAGCCCCGACAGGGCCTCTGGAAACACCATATATTTT

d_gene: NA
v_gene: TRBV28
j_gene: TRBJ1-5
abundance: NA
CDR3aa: CASSFPGVSNQPQHF
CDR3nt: TGTGCCAGCAGTTTTCCAGGGGTATCCAATCAGCCCCAGCATTTT

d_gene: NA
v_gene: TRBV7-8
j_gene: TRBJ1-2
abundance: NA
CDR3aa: CASSLERRRNYGYTF
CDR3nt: TGTGCCAGCAGCTTGGAAAGGCGGCGGAACTATGGCTACACCTTC